This T cell receptor beta chain was documented in a study of blood T cell repertoires in COVID-19. Study background: Samples of COVID-19 (acute and convalescent) were obtained from the United States, Italy and Spain.

CDR1 is LNHDA, CDR2 SQIVND, per germline (reference sequence). The V and J ends lost 4 bases and 4 bases, in that order; junction bases with no gene match: 2. This CDR3 region has 13 residues. Assay used: immunoSEQ multiplex PCR; TCRdb lists only in-frame clones, some missing. Of 200,000 to 250,000 clones listed, approximately 82% are singletons. Sequenced sample: peripheral blood. The source is a man over 45 with active or convalescent COVID-19. The chain couples TRBV19 to TRBJ1-1; TRBD1 matches 8 bases. The CDR3 is CASSTQGGTEAFF. The CDR3 region has the DNA TGTGCCAGTAGTACACAGGGGGGCACTGAAGCTTTCTTT.